This section outlines one TCR beta chain sequence together with its context. Its antigen target is currently unknown. No quality values exist for individual bases; no much larger clone is one base distant. The data belong to a study of OX40 agonist ivuxolimab in advanced cancers. Context from the whole study: The costimulatory receptor OX40 (CD134) was targeted by ivuxolimab, a fully human IgG2 agonistic monoclonal antibody. Intravenous ivuxolimab was administered to patients every 2 weeks at six dose levels: 0.01, 0.1, 0.3, 1.5, 3 and 10 mg/kg. Of the approximately 54 patients in dose escalation, some 20 had hepatocellular carcinoma, roughly 15 had melanoma, 9 had renal cell carcinoma and 9 had head and neck cancer. In the dose-escalation cohort, 82.7% of patients were male, and the mean age was around 60 years, with a range of roughly 20 to 85. Prior anti-PD-1, anti-PD-L1 or anti-CTLA-4 therapy was permitted, and 40% to 50% of dose-escalation patients had received checkpoint inhibitors. Partial responses were achieved by three dose-escalation patients, of whom one had hepatocellular carcinoma and two had cutaneous melanoma. Peripheral TCRbeta sequencing aimed to test whether ivuxolimab altered TCR sequence diversity and caused clonal T-cell expansion. The paper covers the monotherapy dose-escalation part of the phase I ivuxolimab trial, which included N of about 56 patients.

Patients with autoimmune disease history or receiving systemic immunosuppression were excluded from the trial. Peripheral blood for TCR sequencing was collected from all dose cohorts at baseline, on cycle 4 day 1, and on cycle 7 day 1. The samples were drawn from a first-in-human, open-label, multicenter phase I dose-escalation trial of ivuxolimab. The trial enrolled adults with locally advanced or metastatic head and neck squamous cell, hepatocellular, melanoma or renal cell carcinoma. CD4+ and CD8+ T cells were sorted separately from peripheral blood before TCR sequencing. CDR1 and CDR2 are drawn from the germline V gene: SGHTA, FQGTGA. Spanning cysteine to phenylalanine, the CDR3 consists of 11 amino acids. Only the CDR3 DNA is retained, 33 bases long and in frame from the first base. At the junction V is shortened by 2 bases and J by 4 bases, with 3 bases in between. Results and caveats for the whole study, not just this receptor: Antigen specificity was not determined for the clonally expanded peripheral T cells. In the 0.1-3.0 mg/kg groups, partial responders had among the lowest normalized peripheral clonal expansion, particularly in CD8+ T cells. After ivuxolimab, more expanded clones were found on average in CD8+ T cells than in CD4+ T cells. Low levels of normalized T-cell clonal expansion were also seen in some patients who did not respond. At doses of 0.1 to 3.0 mg/kg, clonal expansion of both CD4+ and CD8+ T cells in blood was seen between baseline and week 6.

Genomic DNA was extracted from sorted cells for sequencing of the TCRbeta CDR3 region. The immunoSEQ Assay was used to sequence the TCRbeta CDR3 regions. TCRdb retrieved this table from immuneACCESS and kept in-frame rearrangements only. Not all clones are present; in checked studies, unresolved V genes account for under half, and no reason is known for the remainder. The sample yields roughly 53,000 clones; less than 85% were counted once. In total, the top ten clones hold about 13% of the sample. The V and J genes are TRBV7-3 and TRBJ2-7, with no D gene named confidently. The receptor was derived from an adult with an advanced solid tumor such as melanoma, head and neck, liver or kidney cancer. The sample in question was CD4+ or CD8+ T cells sorted from blood, obtained in a trial of the OX40 agonist ivuxolimab. CDR3 region: CASSLLYEQYF. The DNA sequence is TGTGCCAGCAGCTTACTTTACGAGCAGTACTTC. Extended through the reference TRBV7-3 and TRBJ2-7 proteins, this CDR3 yields the full variable domain: GAGVSQTPSNKVTEKGKYVELRCDPISGHTALYWYRQSLGQGPEFLIYFQGTGAADDSGLPNDRFFAVRPEGSVSTLKIQRTERGDSAVYLCASSLLYEQYFGPGTRLTVT.